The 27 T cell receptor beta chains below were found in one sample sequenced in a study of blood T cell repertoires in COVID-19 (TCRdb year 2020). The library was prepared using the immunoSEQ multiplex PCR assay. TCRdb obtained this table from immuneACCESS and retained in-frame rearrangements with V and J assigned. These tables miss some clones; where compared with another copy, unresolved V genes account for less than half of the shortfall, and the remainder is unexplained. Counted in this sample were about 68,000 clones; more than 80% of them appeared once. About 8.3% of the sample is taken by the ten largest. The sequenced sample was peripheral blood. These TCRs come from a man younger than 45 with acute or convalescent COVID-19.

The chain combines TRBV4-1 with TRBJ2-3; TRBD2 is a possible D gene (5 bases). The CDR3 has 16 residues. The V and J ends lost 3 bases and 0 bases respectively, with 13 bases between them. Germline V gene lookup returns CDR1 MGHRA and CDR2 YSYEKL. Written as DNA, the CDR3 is TGCGCCAGCAGCCAGGCAAGCGGTTCTAGCACAGATACGCAGTATTTT. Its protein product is CASSQASGSSTDTQYF.

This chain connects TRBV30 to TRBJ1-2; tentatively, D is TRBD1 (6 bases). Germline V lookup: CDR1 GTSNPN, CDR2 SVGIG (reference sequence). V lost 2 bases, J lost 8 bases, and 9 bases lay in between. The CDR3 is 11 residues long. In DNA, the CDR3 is TGTGCCTGGAGTCACAGGGCCGGCTACACCTTC. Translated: CAWSHRAGYTF.

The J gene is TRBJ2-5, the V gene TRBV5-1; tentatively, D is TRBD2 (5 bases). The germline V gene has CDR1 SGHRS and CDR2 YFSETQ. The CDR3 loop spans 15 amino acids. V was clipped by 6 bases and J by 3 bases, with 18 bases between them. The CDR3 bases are TGCGCCAGCACCCCCGGAGGAAGGGAAGAAGAGACCCAGTACTTC. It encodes CASTPGGREEETQYF.

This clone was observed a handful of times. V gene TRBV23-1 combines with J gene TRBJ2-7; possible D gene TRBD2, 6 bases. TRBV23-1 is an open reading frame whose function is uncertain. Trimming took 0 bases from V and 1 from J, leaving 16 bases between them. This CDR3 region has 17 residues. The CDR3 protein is CASSQSAGNFASYEQYF. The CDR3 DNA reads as TGCGCCAGCAGTCAATCGGCGGGGAACTTTGCTTCCTACGAGCAGTACTTC.

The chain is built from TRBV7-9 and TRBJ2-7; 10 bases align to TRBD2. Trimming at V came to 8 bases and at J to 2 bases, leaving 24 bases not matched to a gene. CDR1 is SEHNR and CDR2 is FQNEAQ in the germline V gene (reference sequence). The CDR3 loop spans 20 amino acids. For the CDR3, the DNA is TGTGCCAGCCCCCAAGGCTGGACTAGCGGACCTCGTAAACGGACCTACGAGCAGTACTTC. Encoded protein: CASPQGWTSGPRKRTYEQYF.

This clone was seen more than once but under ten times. The CDR3 nucleotides are TGCGCCAGCAGCCAAGATGGAGGACGAAATGAGGAGCAGTACTTC. This encodes CASSQDGGRNEEQYF. This sequence joins TRBV4-3 and TRBJ2-7; possible D gene TRBD2, 5 bases. Germline V CDR1 and CDR2: LGHNA, YSLEER. V was shortened by 0 bases and J by 7 bases, with 16 bases between the two germline ends. There are 15 residues in the CDR3.

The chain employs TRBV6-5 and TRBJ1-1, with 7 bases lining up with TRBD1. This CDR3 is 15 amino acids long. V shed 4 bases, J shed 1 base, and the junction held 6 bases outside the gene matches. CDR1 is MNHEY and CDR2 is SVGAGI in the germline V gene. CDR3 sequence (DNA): TGTGCCAGCAGTTCACCTAACAGGGGGAACACTGAAGCTTTCTTT. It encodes CASSSPNRGNTEAFF.

The CDR3 sequence: CATTSGSGEQFF. CDR3 in DNA: TGTGCCACCACTAGCGGGAGTGGTGAGCAGTTCTTC. The chain links TRBV6-5 to TRBJ2-1; 11 positions agree with TRBD2. Germline CDR1 reads MNHEY; CDR2 reads SVGAGI. Trimming at V came to 10 bases and at J to 9 bases, leaving 5 bases not matched to a gene. CDR3 size: 12 residues.

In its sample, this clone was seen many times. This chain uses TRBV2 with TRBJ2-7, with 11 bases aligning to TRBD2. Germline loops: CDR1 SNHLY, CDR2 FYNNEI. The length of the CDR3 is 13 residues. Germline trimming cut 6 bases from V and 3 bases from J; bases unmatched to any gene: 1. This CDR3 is CASRGTSGYEQYF. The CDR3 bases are TGTGCCAGCAGGGGGACTAGCGGCTACGAGCAGTACTTC.

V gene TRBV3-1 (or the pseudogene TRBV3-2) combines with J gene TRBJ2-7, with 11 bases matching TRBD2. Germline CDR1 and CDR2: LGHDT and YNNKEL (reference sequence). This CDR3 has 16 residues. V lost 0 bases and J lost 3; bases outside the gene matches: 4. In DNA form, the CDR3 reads TGTGCCAGCAGCCAAGAAGGACTAGCGGGTATCTACGAGCAGTACTTC. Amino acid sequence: CASSQEGLAGIYEQYF.

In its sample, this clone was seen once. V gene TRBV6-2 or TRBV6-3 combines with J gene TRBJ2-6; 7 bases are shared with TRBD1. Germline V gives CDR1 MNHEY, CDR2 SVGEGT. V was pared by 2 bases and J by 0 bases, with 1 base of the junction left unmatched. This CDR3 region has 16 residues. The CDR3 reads CASSYGTVSGANVLTF. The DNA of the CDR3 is TGTGCCAGCAGTTACGGGACAGTCTCTGGGGCCAACGTCCTGACTTTC.

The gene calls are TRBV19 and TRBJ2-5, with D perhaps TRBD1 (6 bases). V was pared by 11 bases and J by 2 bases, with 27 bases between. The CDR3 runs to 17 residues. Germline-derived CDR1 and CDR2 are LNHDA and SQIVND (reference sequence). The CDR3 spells CAGQTSGQNSVQETQYF. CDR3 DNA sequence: TGTGCCGGCCAAACCTCGGGACAAAATTCCGTTCAAGAGACCCAGTACTTC.

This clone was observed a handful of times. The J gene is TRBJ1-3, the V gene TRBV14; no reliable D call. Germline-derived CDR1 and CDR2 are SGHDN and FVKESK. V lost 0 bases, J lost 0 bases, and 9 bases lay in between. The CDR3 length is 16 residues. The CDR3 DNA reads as TGTGCCAGCAGCCAAGATACGAGACTCTCTGGAAACACCATATATTTT. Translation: CASSQDTRLSGNTIYF.

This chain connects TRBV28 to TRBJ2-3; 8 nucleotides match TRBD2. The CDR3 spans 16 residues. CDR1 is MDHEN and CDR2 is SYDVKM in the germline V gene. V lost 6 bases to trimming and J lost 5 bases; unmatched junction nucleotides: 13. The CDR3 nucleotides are TGTGCCAGCAGCCCGAGGACTAGCAGGAGAGGAGATACGCAGTATTTT. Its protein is CASSPRTSRRGDTQYF. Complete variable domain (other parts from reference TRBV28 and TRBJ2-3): DVKVTQSSRYLVKRTGEKVFLECVQDMDHENMFWYRQDPGLGLRLIYFSYDVKMKEKGDIPEGYSVSREKKERFSLILESASTNQTSMYLCASSPRTSRRGDTQYFGPGTRLTVL.

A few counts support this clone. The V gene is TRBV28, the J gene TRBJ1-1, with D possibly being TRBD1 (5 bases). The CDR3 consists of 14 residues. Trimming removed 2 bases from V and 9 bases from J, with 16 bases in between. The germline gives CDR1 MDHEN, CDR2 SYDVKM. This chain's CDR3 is CASSLNSRQLKAFF. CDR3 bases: TGTGCCAGCAGTTTAAACTCCCGACAGCTCAAAGCTTTCTTT.

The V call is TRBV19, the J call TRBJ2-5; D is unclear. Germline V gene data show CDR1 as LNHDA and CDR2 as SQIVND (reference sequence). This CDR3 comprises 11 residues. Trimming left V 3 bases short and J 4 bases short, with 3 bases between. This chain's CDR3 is CASSIRETQYF. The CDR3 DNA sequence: TGTGCCAGTAGTATCCGAGAGACCCAGTACTTC.

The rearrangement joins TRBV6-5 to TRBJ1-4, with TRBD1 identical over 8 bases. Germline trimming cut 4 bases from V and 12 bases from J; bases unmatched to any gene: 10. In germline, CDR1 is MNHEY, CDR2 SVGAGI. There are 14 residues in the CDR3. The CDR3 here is CASSFGQGGRELFF. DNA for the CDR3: TGTGCCAGCAGTTTTGGACAGGGAGGTCGGGAACTGTTTTTT.

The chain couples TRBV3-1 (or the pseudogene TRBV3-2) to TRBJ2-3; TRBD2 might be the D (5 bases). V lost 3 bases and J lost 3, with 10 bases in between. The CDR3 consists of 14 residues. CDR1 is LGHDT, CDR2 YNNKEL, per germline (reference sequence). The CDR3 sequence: CASSQASRTDTQYF. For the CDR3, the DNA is TGTGCCAGCAGCCAGGCTAGCAGGACAGATACGCAGTATTTT.

This chain's CDR3 is CASSNSGSGTGELFF. The CDR3 bases are TGTGCCAGCAGTAATAGCGGGAGCGGCACCGGGGAGCTGTTTTTT. V gene TRBV6-5 combines with J gene TRBJ2-2, with 9 bases identical to TRBD2. Looked up from germline, CDR1 is MNHEY and CDR2 is SVGAGI. The V gene end was trimmed by 5 bases and the J gene end by 4 bases; junction bases not matched to a gene: 5. The CDR3 contains 15 residues.

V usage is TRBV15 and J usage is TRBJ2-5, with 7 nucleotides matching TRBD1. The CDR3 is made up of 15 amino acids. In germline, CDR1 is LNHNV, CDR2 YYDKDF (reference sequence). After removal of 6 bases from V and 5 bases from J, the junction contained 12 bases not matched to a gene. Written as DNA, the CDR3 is TGTGCCACCAGTCCGACAGGGACAAACGGGGAGACCCAGTACTTC. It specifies CATSPTGTNGETQYF.

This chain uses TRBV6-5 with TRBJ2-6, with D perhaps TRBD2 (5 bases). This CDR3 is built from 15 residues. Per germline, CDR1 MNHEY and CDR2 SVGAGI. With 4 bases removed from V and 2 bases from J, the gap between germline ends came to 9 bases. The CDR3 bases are TGTGCCAGCAGTTGGGCGGAGGCTGGGGCCAACGTCCTGACTTTC. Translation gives CASSWAEAGANVLTF.

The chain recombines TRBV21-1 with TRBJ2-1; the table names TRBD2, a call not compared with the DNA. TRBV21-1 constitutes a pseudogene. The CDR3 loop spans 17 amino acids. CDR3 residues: CASSKDTGTYKYNEQFF. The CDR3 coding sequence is TGTGCCAGCAGCAAGGACACCGGGACTTATAAATACAATGAGCAGTTCTTC.

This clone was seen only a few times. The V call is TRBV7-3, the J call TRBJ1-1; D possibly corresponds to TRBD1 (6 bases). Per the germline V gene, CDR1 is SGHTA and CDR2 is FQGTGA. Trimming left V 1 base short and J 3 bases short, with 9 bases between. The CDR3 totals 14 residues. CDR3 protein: CASSLRGGDTEAFF. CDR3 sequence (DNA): TGTGCCAGCAGCTTAAGAGGGGGGGACACTGAAGCTTTCTTT.

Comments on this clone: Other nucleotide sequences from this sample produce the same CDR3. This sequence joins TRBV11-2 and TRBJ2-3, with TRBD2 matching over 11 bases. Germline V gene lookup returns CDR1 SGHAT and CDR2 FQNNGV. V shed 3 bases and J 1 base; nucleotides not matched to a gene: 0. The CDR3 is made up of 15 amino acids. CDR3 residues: CASSLTSGGTDTQYF. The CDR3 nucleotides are TGTGCCAGCAGCTTGACTAGCGGGGGCACAGATACGCAGTATTTT.

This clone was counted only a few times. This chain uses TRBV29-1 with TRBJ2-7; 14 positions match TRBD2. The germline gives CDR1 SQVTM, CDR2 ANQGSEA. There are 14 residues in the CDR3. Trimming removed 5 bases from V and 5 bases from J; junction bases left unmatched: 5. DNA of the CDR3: TGCAGCGTTCAAATGGGACTAGCGGGAGACGAGCAGTACTTC. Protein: CSVQMGLAGDEQYF.

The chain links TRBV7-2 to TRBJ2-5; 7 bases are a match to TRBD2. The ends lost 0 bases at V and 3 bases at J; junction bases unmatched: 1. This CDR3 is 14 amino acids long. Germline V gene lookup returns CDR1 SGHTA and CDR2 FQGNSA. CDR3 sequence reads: CASSLAGLKETQYF. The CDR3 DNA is TGTGCCAGCAGCTTAGCGGGACTAAAAGAGACCCAGTACTTC.

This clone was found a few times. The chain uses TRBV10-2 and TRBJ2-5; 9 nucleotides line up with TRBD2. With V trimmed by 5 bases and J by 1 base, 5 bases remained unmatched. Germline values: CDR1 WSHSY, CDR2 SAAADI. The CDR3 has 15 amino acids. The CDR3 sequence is CASSHAGGTQETQYF. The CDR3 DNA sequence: TGCGCCAGCAGTCATGCGGGAGGGACCCAAGAGACCCAGTACTTC.